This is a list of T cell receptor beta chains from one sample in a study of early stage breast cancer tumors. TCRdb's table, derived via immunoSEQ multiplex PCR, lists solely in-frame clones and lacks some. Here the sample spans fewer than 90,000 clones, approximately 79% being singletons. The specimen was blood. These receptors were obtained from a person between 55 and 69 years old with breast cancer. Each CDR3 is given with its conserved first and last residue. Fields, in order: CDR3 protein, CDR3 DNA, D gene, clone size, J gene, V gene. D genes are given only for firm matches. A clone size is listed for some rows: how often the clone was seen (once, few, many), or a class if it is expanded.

cdr3_aa: CASSVGQDGDEQFF; cdr3_nt: TGTGCCAGCAGCGTAGGCCAGGACGGGGATGAGCAGTTCTTC; d_call: .; clone_size: once; j_call: TRBJ2-1; v_call: TRBV9
cdr3_aa: CASRSLGTGTYEQYF; cdr3_nt: TGCGCCAGCAGATCCCTCGGGACAGGTACCTACGAGCAGTACTTC; d_call: TRBD1; clone_size: .; j_call: TRBJ2-7; v_call: TRBV5-1
cdr3_aa: CASSPPGLAGTNEQFF; cdr3_nt: TGCGCCAGCAGCCCACCGGGACTAGCGGGCACCAATGAGCAGTTCTTC; d_call: TRBD2; clone_size: .; j_call: TRBJ2-1; v_call: TRBV5-1
cdr3_aa: CSVVSGIYEQYF; cdr3_nt: TGCAGCGTTGTGTCCGGCATCTACGAGCAGTACTTC; d_call: .; clone_size: .; j_call: TRBJ2-7; v_call: TRBV29-1
cdr3_aa: CASSQDRAGRGNEQFF; cdr3_nt: TGCGCCAGCAGCCAAGATCGGGCCGGGCGGGGCAATGAGCAGTTCTTC; d_call: .; clone_size: .; j_call: TRBJ2-1; v_call: TRBV4-3
cdr3_aa: CASSSRQTDTQYF; cdr3_nt: TGTGCCAGCAGTTCCCGACAAACAGATACGCAGTATTTT; d_call: .; clone_size: .; j_call: TRBJ2-3; v_call: TRBV5-6
cdr3_aa: CASSLREPGSGHYEQYF; cdr3_nt: TGTGCCAGCAGTTTACGAGAGCCGGGATCGGGCCACTACGAGCAGTACTTC; d_call: .; clone_size: .; j_call: TRBJ2-7; v_call: TRBV27
cdr3_aa: CASSVPGQGNEKLFF; cdr3_nt: TGTGCCAGCAGCGTGCCGGGACAGGGTAATGAAAAACTGTTTTTT; d_call: TRBD1; clone_size: .; j_call: TRBJ1-4; v_call: TRBV5-4
cdr3_aa: CASSHRVGGYGYTF; cdr3_nt: TGTGCCAGCAGCCACAGGGTAGGTGGCTATGGCTACACCTTC; d_call: .; clone_size: few; j_call: TRBJ1-2; v_call: TRBV6-1
cdr3_aa: CASSKTSGGLGTRVDEQFF; cdr3_nt: TGTGCCAGCAGCAAGACTAGCGGGGGGTTGGGGACTAGGGTGGATGAGCAGTTCTTC; d_call: TRBD2; clone_size: .; j_call: TRBJ2-1; v_call: TRBV9